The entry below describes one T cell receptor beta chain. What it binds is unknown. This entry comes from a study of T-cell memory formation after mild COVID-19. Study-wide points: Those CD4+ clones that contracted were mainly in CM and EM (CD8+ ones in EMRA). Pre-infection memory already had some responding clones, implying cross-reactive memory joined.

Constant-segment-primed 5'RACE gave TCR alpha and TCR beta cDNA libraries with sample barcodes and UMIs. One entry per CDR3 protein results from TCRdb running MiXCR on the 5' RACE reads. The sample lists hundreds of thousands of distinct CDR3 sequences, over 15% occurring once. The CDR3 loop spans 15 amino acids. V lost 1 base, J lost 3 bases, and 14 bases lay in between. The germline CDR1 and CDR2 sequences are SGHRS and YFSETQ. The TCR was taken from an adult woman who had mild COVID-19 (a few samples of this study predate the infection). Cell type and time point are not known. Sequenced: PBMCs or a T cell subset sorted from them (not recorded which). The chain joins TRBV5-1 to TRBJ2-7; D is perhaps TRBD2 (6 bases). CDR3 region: CASSLSGSTGYEQYF. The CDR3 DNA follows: TGCGCCAGCAGCTTGTCCGGGAGTACCGGCTACGAGCAGTACTTC. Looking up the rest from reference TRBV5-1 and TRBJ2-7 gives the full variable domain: KAGVTQTPRYLIKTRGQQVTLSCSPISGHRSVSWYQQTPGQGLQFLFEYFSETQRNKGNFPGRFSGRQFSNSRSEMNVSTLELGDSALYLCASSLSGSTGYEQYFGPGTRLTVT.